The 13 T cell receptor beta chains in this list originate from one sample, sequenced in a study of T cell repertoires in cytomegalovirus infection. TCRdb independently ran MiXCR on the reads; one entry per CDR3 protein. This sample has some 310,000 distinct CDR3 sequences, with about 25% found just once. These receptors have no known antigen. This specimen was cultured PBMCs, taken from culture after CMV antigen stimulation. Receptors were obtained from a human donor in good health (CMV status not recorded). Some clones in this sample may be carry-over from other donors' samples.

J is TRBJ1-3 and V is TRBV6-8, with 7 positions matching TRBD1. The CDR3 runs 18 residues. Unmatched junction bases numbered 9, after V lost 1 base and J lost 0 bases. Per the germline V gene, CDR1 is MNHGY and CDR2 is SAAAGT. Here the CDR3 DNA reads TGTGCCAGCAGTTACTGGGCAGGGGGAATGGGCTCTGGAAACACCATATATTTT. Amino acid sequence: CASSYWAGGMGSGNTIYF.

The chain has TRBV10-1 and TRBJ1-1; D not resolved. Germline V CDR1 and CDR2: WNHNN, SYGVQD (reference sequence). The CDR3 runs 12 residues. Trimming left V 6 bases short and J 3 bases short, with 8 bases between. This CDR3 is CASRDEDTEAFF. DNA for the CDR3: TGCGCCAGCAGGGACGAGGACACTGAAGCTTTCTTT.

There are many counts of this clonotype. J is TRBJ2-3 and V is TRBV7-2; D gene unclear. CDR3 length: 14 amino acids. Between the trimmed V and J ends, which lost 2 bases and 6 bases, there was a span of 12 bases. CDR1 SGHTA and CDR2 FQGNSA come from the germline V gene. CDR3 DNA sequence: TGTGCCAGCAGCTTAAGGGATTCGTGGGATACGCAGTATTTT. Its translation is CASSLRDSWDTQYF.

The rearrangement links TRBV28 to TRBJ1-5, with TRBD1 matching 8 bases. CDR1 is MDHEN, CDR2 SYDVKM, per germline. The V segment lost 6 bases and the J segment 7 bases; nucleotides outside the gene matches: 20. This CDR3 has 18 amino acids. DNA for the CDR3: TGTGCCAGCAGCCACTTGGGGGTAAGGGCAGGGGGCAGGCAGCCCCAGCATTTT. Residues: CASSHLGVRAGGRQPQHF.

This sequence joins TRBV11-3 and TRBJ2-3; the D is unclear. Germline CDR1 SGHNT, CDR2 YENEEA. The length of the CDR3 is 18 residues. V was shortened by 3 bases and J by 4 bases, with 23 bases between the two germline ends. DNA for the CDR3: TGTGCCAGCAGCTTCCCCTCCTCCCGGACGGCGGATGCAGATACGCAGTATTTT. Amino acid sequence: CASSFPSSRTADADTQYF. Supplemented by reference TRBV11-3 and TRBJ2-3, the full variable domain reads EAGVVQSPRYKIIEKKQPVAFWCNPISGHNTLYWYLQNLGQGPELLIRYENEEAVDDSQLPKDRFSAERLKGVDSTLKIQPAELGDSAVYLCASSFPSSRTADADTQYFGPGTRLTVL.

The rearrangement uses TRBV10-3 and TRBJ2-5; perhaps TRBD2 as D (5 bases). The CDR3 extends over 16 amino acids. The V gene's germline CDR1 is ENHRY and CDR2 SYGVKD. The ends were cut back, 0 bases at V and 5 bases at J, with 16 bases in the middle. The CDR3 loop reads CAISESQKTRLETQYF. CDR3 sequence (DNA): TGTGCCATCAGTGAGTCCCAGAAAACTAGGCTTGAGACCCAGTACTTC.

The CDR3 nucleotides read TGCAGCTTCGGGGAGGGGCAAGGCTACACCTTC. This sequence encodes CSFGEGQGYTF. The V and J genes are TRBV29-1 and TRBJ1-2, with TRBD1 as a possible D gene (5 bases). Germline V gene data show CDR1 as SQVTM and CDR2 as ANQGSEA. With 8 bases removed from V and 8 bases from J, the gap between germline ends came to 15 bases. The CDR3 loop spans 11 amino acids.

This clonotype has more than one count but fewer than ten. This rearrangement joins TRBV7-9 to TRBJ1-5; TRBD1 aligns across 7 bases. The CDR3 spans 15 residues. CDR1 SEHNR and CDR2 FQNEAQ come from the germline V gene (reference sequence). The J segment lost 2 bases and the V segment lost 4 bases, leaving 5 bases of the junction unmatched. In DNA form, the CDR3 reads TGTGCCAGCAGCTCACAGGGGCAGGGCAATCAGCCCCAGCATTTT. It yields the protein CASSSQGQGNQPQHF. Combining the CDR3 with reference TRBV7-9 and TRBJ1-5 gives the whole variable domain DTGVSQNPRHKITKRGQNVTFRCDPISEHNRLYWYRQTLGQGPEFLTYFQNEAQLEKSRLLSDRFSAERPKGSFSTLEIQRTEQGDSAMYLCASSSQGQGNQPQHFGDGTRLSIL.

V is TRBV20-1 and J is TRBJ2-1; 8 bases match TRBD2. There are 13 residues in the CDR3. CDR1 is DFQATT, CDR2 SNEGSKA, per germline (reference sequence). V lost 4 bases and J lost 9; bases outside the gene matches: 8. This CDR3 is CSATGGNVPEQFF. DNA for the CDR3: TGCAGTGCTACGGGGGGGAACGTTCCTGAGCAGTTCTTC.

This chain connects TRBV11-2 to TRBJ2-5; 7 nucleotides agree with TRBD2. The germline V gene encodes CDR1 SGHAT and CDR2 FQNNGV. This CDR3 comprises 21 residues. V lost 0 bases, J lost 4 bases, and 23 bases stayed unmatched. Here the CDR3 reads CASSLEVAGTGGSAIRETQYF. CDR3 coding DNA: TGTGCCAGCAGCTTAGAGGTAGCCGGGACGGGAGGTTCTGCAATACGAGAGACCCAGTACTTC.

The V and J genes are TRBV10-3 and TRBJ1-2, with 8 bases matching TRBD1. Germline V gene sequence: CDR1 ENHRY, CDR2 SYGVKD. The length of the CDR3 is 13 residues. V shed 1 base and J 12 bases; nucleotides not matched to a gene: 7. CDR3 sequence reads: CAISEWEDRAHTF. The DNA of the CDR3 is TGTGCCATCAGTGAGTGGGAGGACAGGGCCCACACCTTC.

This clonotype was seen repeatedly, ten times or more. The genes are TRBV11-3 and TRBJ2-1; 8 bases match TRBD2. CDR1 is SGHNT, CDR2 YENEEA, per germline. With 4 bases clipped from V and 8 bases from J, the junction kept 13 bases outside the gene matches. The CDR3 covers 16 residues. CDR3 protein: CASSYRREGPLHEQFF. The CDR3 coding sequence is TGTGCCAGCAGCTACCGCCGGGAGGGCCCCTTACATGAGCAGTTCTTC. Full variable domain (rest looked up from reference TRBV11-3 and TRBJ2-1): EAGVVQSPRYKIIEKKQPVAFWCNPISGHNTLYWYLQNLGQGPELLIRYENEEAVDDSQLPKDRFSAERLKGVDSTLKIQPAELGDSAVYLCASSYRREGPLHEQFFGPGTRLTVL.

This clonotype was found a few times. The rearrangement uses TRBV7-9 and TRBJ2-3; D could derive from TRBD1 or TRBD2 (5 bases each). This CDR3 is 15 amino acids long. Looked up from germline, CDR1 is SEHNR and CDR2 is FQNEAQ (reference sequence). V lost 5 bases and J lost 2, with 14 bases in between. CDR3 amino acids: CASSRGEITTDTQYF. DNA of the CDR3: TGTGCCAGCAGCAGAGGGGAGATCACCACAGATACGCAGTATTTT. Drawing the rest from reference TRBV7-9 and TRBJ2-3, the complete variable domain is DTGVSQNPRHKITKRGQNVTFRCDPISEHNRLYWYRQTLGQGPEFLTYFQNEAQLEKSRLLSDRFSAERPKGSFSTLEIQRTEQGDSAMYLCASSRGEITTDTQYFGPGTRLTVL.